Here is one TCR beta chain with its context. Per the original data handling: Reference gene primer amplification gave estimated nucleated cell counts. Using immunoSEQ multiplex PCR, the repertoire was profiled, and TCRdb retains in-frame clones only, with some absent. The V and J calls and clone size come from that table; D and trimming were worked out from the DNA. The sample yields over 100,000 clones, 85% to 90% seen once. The data originate from a study of blood T cell repertoires in COVID-19. In the study overall: Nucleic acid was either cDNA or gDNA, and it came from T cells, B-cell-depleted T cells, or PBMCs.

The CDR3 runs 14 residues. Between the trimmed V and J ends, which lost 6 bases and 3 bases, there was a span of 12 bases. Germline values: CDR1 MNHEY, CDR2 SMNVEV (reference sequence). The chain is built from TRBV27 and TRBJ1-3, with D maybe TRBD1 (6 bases). The origin of this receptor is a man at least 80 years old with acute or convalescent COVID-19. Sequenced sample: peripheral blood. The DNA for the CDR3 is TGTGCCAGCAGGTCAGGGGCAGGTGGAAACACCATATATTTT. Translation: CASRSGAGGNTIYF.